This entry features one T cell receptor beta chain sequence. There are 18 residues in the CDR3. The trim removed 2 bases at V and 1 base at J, leaving 11 bases unmatched. Germline V CDR1 and CDR2: MDHEN, SYDVKM. The data were obtained in a study of T cells after yellow fever vaccination. TCRdb re-called the 5' RACE reads with MiXCR, one entry per CDR3 protein. Of hundreds of thousands of distinct CDR3 sequences in the sample, 13% were seen once. The sample consisted of PBMCs, taken on the day of the yellow fever booster vaccination. This chain uses TRBV28 with TRBJ2-3; 8 bases fit TRBD2. The source is a man younger than 45 who received the YFV17D yellow fever vaccine. CDR3 in amino acids: CASSLATSVLEGTDTQYF. CDR3 sequence (DNA): TGTGCCAGCAGTTTAGCGACTAGCGTCCTAGAGGGCACAGATACGCAGTATTTT.